These 16 T cell receptor beta chains were sequenced from one sample in a study of siplizumab effects on memory and regulatory T cells. Some clones are missing from TCRdb's copy, which holds only in-frame ones; the method was immunoSEQ multiplex PCR. This table holds 65,000 to 70,000 clones, 80% to 90% found once. Sequenced input: Tregs sorted from blood. These TCRs come from a human donor in good health.

The chain recombines TRBV4-1 with TRBJ1-1; TRBD1 might be the D (5 bases). The CDR3 runs 15 residues. Germline lookup yields CDR1 MGHRA and CDR2 YSYEKL. The germline V and J ends were trimmed by 0 bases and 4 bases, with 12 bases remaining between them. CDR3 protein: CASSQEAGTSTEAFF. DNA for the CDR3: TGCGCCAGCAGCCAAGAAGCGGGGACGTCCACTGAAGCTTTCTTT.

The rearrangement uses TRBV9 and TRBJ2-7; D gene ambiguous. Looked up from germline, CDR1 is SGDLS and CDR2 is YYNGEE. Trimming pared 0 bases from V and 3 bases from J, leaving 4 bases between. This CDR3 contains 12 residues. CDR3 coding DNA: TGTGCCAGCAGCGTAGTCCGCTACGAGCAGTACTTC. Protein product: CASSVVRYEQYF.

The V and J genes are TRBV11-3 and TRBJ2-7; 14 nucleotides agree with TRBD2. The CDR3 runs 14 residues. Looked up from germline, CDR1 is SGHNT and CDR2 is YENEEA. The V gene end was trimmed by 10 bases and the J gene end by 5 bases; junction bases not matched to a gene: 7. The chain's CDR3 is CATAGTSGSHEQYF. CDR3 DNA sequence: TGTGCCACCGCCGGGACTAGCGGGAGCCACGAGCAGTACTTC.

This chain links TRBV6-6 with TRBJ1-1; D is unresolved. Germline CDR1 is MNHNY and CDR2 is SVGAGI (reference sequence). Trimming removed 6 bases at V and 3 bases at J, with 11 bases between. This CDR3 is built from 13 residues. The CDR3 DNA follows: TGTGCCAGCAGCCGCTTGGAGCACACTGAAGCTTTCTTT. Encoded protein: CASSRLEHTEAFF.

The chain joins TRBV6-5 to TRBJ1-4; tentative D call: TRBD1 (6 bases). The germline gives CDR1 MNHEY, CDR2 SVGAGI. This CDR3 contains 14 residues. Trimming stripped 6 bases from V and 3 bases from J, with 11 bases between. CDR3 DNA sequence: TGTGCCAGCAGACCAGGGGCGCCTAATGAAAAACTGTTTTTT. Translated, it gives CASRPGAPNEKLFF.

The V call is TRBV2, the J call TRBJ2-2, with 7 bases aligning to TRBD1. The CDR3 covers 14 residues. Germline trimming cut 8 bases from V and 0 bases from J; bases unmatched to any gene: 3. CDR1 is SNHLY and CDR2 is FYNNEI in the germline V gene. CDR3 in DNA: TGTGCCAGCCGAGGACAGGCGAACACCGGGGAGCTGTTTTTT. This gives the protein CASRGQANTGELFF.

This CDR3 reads CASLLGGAGGSYNEQFF. In DNA form, the CDR3 reads TGTGCCAGCCTCCTCGGGGGAGCGGGAGGATCCTACAATGAGCAGTTCTTC. The gene calls are TRBV18 and TRBJ2-1, with 9 bases fitting TRBD2. The CDR3 spans 17 residues. Germline V gene lookup returns CDR1 KGHSH and CDR2 LQKENI. Germline trimming cut 8 bases from V and 1 base from J; bases unmatched to any gene: 12.

This clone was seen only a few times. This chain links TRBV5-4 with TRBJ1-1; D is unclear. The CDR3 totals 13 residues. CDR1 is SGHNT, CDR2 YYREEE, per germline (reference sequence). V was pared by 3 bases and J by 1 base, with 7 bases between. The CDR3 region is CASSYSANTEAFF. Written as DNA, the CDR3 is TGTGCCAGCAGCTATAGTGCGAACACTGAAGCTTTCTTT.

V usage is TRBV6-1 and J usage is TRBJ1-1; D is ambiguous. The CDR3 consists of 10 residues. The germline V and J ends were trimmed by 5 bases and 5 bases, with 3 bases remaining between them. Looked up from germline, CDR1 is MNHNS and CDR2 is SASEGT. This CDR3 is CASSRTEAFF. CDR3 bases: TGTGCCAGCAGTCGTACTGAAGCTTTCTTT.

The V gene is TRBV4-3, the J gene TRBJ1-1; the match to TRBD1 covers 9 bases. CDR1 LGHNA and CDR2 YSLEER come from the germline V gene. Unmatched junction bases numbered 2, after V lost 3 bases and J lost 0 bases. This CDR3 region has 15 residues. The CDR3 is CASSQRTGVNTEAFF. The CDR3 region has the DNA TGCGCCAGCAGCCAGAGGACAGGGGTGAACACTGAAGCTTTCTTT.

The chain joins TRBV6-5 to TRBJ1-5; 7 nucleotides line up with TRBD1. This CDR3 has 14 residues. Germline CDR1 reads MNHEY; CDR2 reads SVGAGI. After removal of 2 bases from V and 7 bases from J, the junction contained 5 bases not matched to a gene. The CDR3 loop reads CASSYNDRAQPQHF. CDR3 DNA sequence: TGTGCCAGCAGTTACAACGACAGGGCCCAGCCCCAGCATTTT.

J is TRBJ1-2 and V is TRBV5-1; TRBD1 is a possible D gene (5 bases). Per the germline V gene, CDR1 is SGHRS and CDR2 is YFSETQ. The CDR3 totals 14 residues. V lost 0 bases and J lost 6, with 12 bases in between. Written as DNA, the CDR3 is TGCGCCAGCAGCTTGGGCCAGGGAGGGGATGGCTACACCTTC. Translated: CASSLGQGGDGYTF.

The genes are TRBV5-1 and TRBJ2-2, with TRBD2 matching 13 bases. This CDR3 spans 19 amino acids. Looked up from germline, CDR1 is SGHRS and CDR2 is YFSETQ. Trimming at V came to 6 bases and at J to 5 bases, leaving 16 bases not matched to a gene. CDR3 sequence reads: CASTPTRLAGGMRTGELFF. The CDR3 DNA follows: TGCGCCAGCACCCCAACCCGACTAGCGGGAGGTATGAGAACCGGGGAGCTGTTTTTT.

The chain is built from TRBV5-1 and TRBJ2-1; TRBD2 agrees at 8 bases. The CDR3 runs to 14 residues. Trimming cost V 4 bases and J 6 bases; bases outside gene matches: 6. Germline V gene sequence: CDR1 SGHRS, CDR2 YFSETQ. The CDR3 DNA is TGCGCCAGCAGCGCCGAGACTAGCGTCAATGAGCAGTTCTTC. This sequence encodes CASSAETSVNEQFF.

This sequence joins TRBV14 and TRBJ2-7, with 8 nucleotides matching TRBD2. The germline gives CDR1 SGHDN, CDR2 FVKESK. The CDR3 totals 13 residues. The V segment lost 5 bases and the J segment 7 bases; nucleotides outside the gene matches: 7. CDR3 amino acids: CASSNGLAQEQYF. The CDR3 DNA follows: TGTGCCAGCAGCAATGGACTAGCTCAAGAGCAGTACTTC.

J is TRBJ2-7 and V is TRBV5-5, with D possibly TRBD1 on 6 matching bases. This CDR3 has 14 amino acids. Germline lookup yields CDR1 SGHKS and CDR2 YYEKEE (reference sequence). Deletions cut 5 bases from V and 5 bases from J, with 17 bases between. CDR3 in amino acids: CASRTNNRDDEQYF. CDR3 DNA: TGTGCCAGCAGGACCAATAACAGGGACGACGAGCAGTACTTC.